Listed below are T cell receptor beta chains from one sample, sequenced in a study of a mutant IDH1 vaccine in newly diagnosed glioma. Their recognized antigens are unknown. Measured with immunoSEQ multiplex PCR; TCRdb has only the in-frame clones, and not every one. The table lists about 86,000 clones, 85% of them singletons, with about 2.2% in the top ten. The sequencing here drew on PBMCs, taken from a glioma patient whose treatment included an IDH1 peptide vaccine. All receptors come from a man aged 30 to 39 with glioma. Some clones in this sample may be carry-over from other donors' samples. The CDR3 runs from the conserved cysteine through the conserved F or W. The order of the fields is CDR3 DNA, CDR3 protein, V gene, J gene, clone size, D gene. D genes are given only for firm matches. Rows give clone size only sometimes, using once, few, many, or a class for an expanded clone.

TGTGCCAGCAACAGGGGGGATAAACAAGAGACCCAGTACTTC	CASNRGDKQETQYF	TRBV7-9	TRBJ2-5	.	TRBD1
TGTGCCAGCGCCCGGGGACTAGCGGGAGACGAGCAGTACTTC	CASARGLAGDEQYF	TRBV27	TRBJ2-7	.	TRBD2
TGTGCCATCAGACAGGGGAACACCGGGGAGCTGTTTTTT	CAIRQGNTGELFF	TRBV10-3	TRBJ2-2	.	.
TGCAGCGTTGAAGAGAACGAAGCTTTCTTT	CSVEENEAFF	TRBV29-1	TRBJ1-1	.	.
TGTGCCAGTAGGGATCAGGGGAGGGAGTTCTTC	CASRDQGREFF	TRBV19	TRBJ2-1	.	.
TGCGCCAGCAGCCCGATGGGGGCCAGCCAGCCCCAGCATTTT	CASSPMGASQPQHF	TRBV5-1	TRBJ1-5	.	.
TGCGCCAGCAGCGGTGGACAGGGAGAAACCGGGGAGCTGTTTTTT	CASSGGQGETGELFF	TRBV5-1	TRBJ2-2	.	TRBD1
TGTGCCAGCAGCTCTTTGGGCCGTTACAATGAGCAGTTCTTC	CASSSLGRYNEQFF	TRBV7-2	TRBJ2-1	once	.
TGTGCCAGCAGCTCTCCTGGGGGATCCTACAATGAGCAGTTCTTC	CASSSPGGSYNEQFF	TRBV5-6	TRBJ2-1	.	.
TGTGCCAGCAAAGGACAGCCGAACACCGGGGAGCTGTTTTTT	CASKGQPNTGELFF	TRBV28	TRBJ2-2	.	.
TGTGCCAGCAGTGAACGGAGGGGAGAGGGAGCTGAAGCTTTCTTT	CASSERRGEGAEAFF	TRBV2	TRBJ1-1	.	.
TGTGCCAGCAGCGAAACAAACAGGGGGCTGGACGGGGAGCTGTTTTTT	CASSETNRGLDGELFF	TRBV7-9	TRBJ2-2	once	TRBD1
TGTGCCAGCAGCTTAGTCGGTTTAGAGGGGACTGGCTACACCTTC	CASSLVGLEGTGYTF	TRBV7-9	TRBJ1-2	.	.
TGTGCCAGCAGCTATATGGACAGGCTCTACGAGCAGTACTTC	CASSYMDRLYEQYF	TRBV5-6	TRBJ2-7	.	TRBD1
TGTGCCTGGAGCCATCCGGGGACTAGCAATCAGCCCCAGCATTTT	CAWSHPGTSNQPQHF	TRBV30	TRBJ1-5	.	.
TGTGCCAGCGGCCACTCCGCCGGAGAGACCTACAATGAGCAGTTCTTC	CASGHSAGETYNEQFF	TRBV27	TRBJ2-1	.	.
TGTGCCAGCAGCGCATATAGCGGGGCTAACTACGAGCAGTACTTC	CASSAYSGANYEQYF	TRBV5-4	TRBJ2-7	.	TRBD2
TGTGCCTGGAATCTGGCTAGCCCGCGGGACAATGAGCAGTTCTTC	CAWNLASPRDNEQFF	TRBV30	TRBJ2-1	.	.
TGTGCCAGCAGTGCGTTGGGTGAGCAGTTCTTC	CASSALGEQFF	TRBV6-4	TRBJ2-1	few	.
TGTGCCAGCAGCCCAACTAGCGGGGCTCTCTACGAGCAGTACTTC	CASSPTSGALYEQYF	TRBV7-9	TRBJ2-7	.	TRBD2
TGTGCCAGCACCCTTCCGGGGGACAGGGAGAGAGATACGCAGTATTTT	CASTLPGDRERDTQYF	TRBV7-9	TRBJ2-3	.	TRBD1
TGCGCCAGCATGGGATTGGATAGGGACACTGAAGCTTTCTTT	CASMGLDRDTEAFF	TRBV23-1	TRBJ1-1	.	.
TGTGCCAGCAGCTTTTTGGGTGCGGATCAGCCCCAGCATTTT	CASSFLGADQPQHF	TRBV7-6	TRBJ1-5	.	.
TGTGCCAGCAGCAAGACAGGAGCCAAAAACATTCAGTACTTC	CASSKTGAKNIQYF	TRBV7-9	TRBJ2-4	.	.
TGTGCCAGCAGCTATTTTTTAGGGACAGAAGAGACCCAGTACTTC	CASSYFLGTEETQYF	TRBV5-5	TRBJ2-5	.	TRBD1
TGCGCCAGCAGCTTACTCCCAGGGGGCGAGGACACTGAAGCTTTCTTT	CASSLLPGGEDTEAFF	TRBV5-1	TRBJ1-1	.	TRBD1
TGTGCCTGGGGTGGGACGGGAAGTGAAAAACTGTTTTTT	CAWGGTGSEKLFF	TRBV30	TRBJ1-4	few	.
TGCGCCAGCAGCCAAGACAGGGTAGGGGTTTTGGGAAAACTGTTTTTT	CASSQDRVGVLGKLFF	TRBV4-3	TRBJ1-4	.	.
TGTGCCAGCAGTTTTGGGGGCGCAGGAAACACTGAAGCTTTCTTT	CASSFGGAGNTEAFF	TRBV27	TRBJ1-1	.	.
TGTGCCAGCAGTCCGGGGGTGTCCTACAATGAGCAGTTCTTC	CASSPGVSYNEQFF	TRBV28	TRBJ2-1	.	.
TGTGCCAGCTCACTTTTGGCAGGGGAATACTACGAGCAGTACTTC	CASSLLAGEYYEQYF	TRBV2	TRBJ2-7	.	.
TGTGCCAGCAGTTCGGGACAGGGGGTACGCTACACCTTC	CASSSGQGVRYTF	TRBV28	TRBJ1-2	.	TRBD1
TGTGCCAGCAGCCGGACAGAAAATGACAAAGAGACCCAGTACTTC	CASSRTENDKETQYF	TRBV11-2	TRBJ2-5	.	.
TGCGCCAGCAGCTTGGGGACAGGAGCATACGAGCAGTACTTC	CASSLGTGAYEQYF	TRBV5-1	TRBJ2-7	once	TRBD1
TGTGCCAGTAGTCCCCCGAACAGGAACAATCAGCCCCAGCATTTT	CASSPPNRNNQPQHF	TRBV19	TRBJ1-5	.	.
TGTGCCATCAGTAACAGTAGAGGCTACACCTTC	CAISNSRGYTF	TRBV10-3	TRBJ1-2	.	.
TGCGCCAGCAGCCCGGGGACTAGCGGGAGAACAGATACGCAGTATTTT	CASSPGTSGRTDTQYF	TRBV5-1	TRBJ2-3	once	TRBD2
TGTGCCAGCAGCCCCAGACAGGGACCCTACAATGAGCAGTTCTTC	CASSPRQGPYNEQFF	TRBV27	TRBJ2-1	.	TRBD1
TGTGCCAGCAGCCCCCCGAGTGGAACCCAGTACTTC	CASSPPSGTQYF	TRBV28	TRBJ2-5	.	.
TGTGCCAGTAGTTGGCGACTGGCGGATTTTAGCAATCAGCCCCAGCATTTT	CASSWRLADFSNQPQHF	TRBV19	TRBJ1-5	.	.
TGTGCCAGCAGCCATAACTTACAGGGAGCGACAATGAACACTGAAGCTTTCTTT	CASSHNLQGATMNTEAFF	TRBV4-2	TRBJ1-1	.	.
TGTGCCAGCAGCAGATCACAGGGGAACCAGCACACTGAAGCTTTCTTT	CASSRSQGNQHTEAFF	TRBV5-4	TRBJ1-1	.	TRBD1
TGTGCCAGCAGCGGTAGCGGGTCCCGCACAGATACGCAGTATTTT	CASSGSGSRTDTQYF	TRBV9	TRBJ2-3	.	TRBD2
TGTGCCAGTAGTATGTGGGGGGCGCGCAACACCGGGGAGCTGTTTTTT	CASSMWGARNTGELFF	TRBV19	TRBJ2-2	.	.
TGCAGCGGCCGGATCAGGCAAAAACTGTTTTTT	CSGRIRQKLFF	TRBV29-1	TRBJ1-4	many	.